What follows are 19 T cell receptor beta chains derived from one specimen sequenced in a study of multiple sclerosis patients with progressive multifocal leukoencephalopathy. Stated time point: approximately 12 months of natalizumab therapy. Profiled with immunoSEQ multiplex PCR; TCRdb holds only in-frame clones, not every one. The sample lists tens of thousands of clones, nearly 90% occurring once. This material consisted of PBMCs, taken from a patient treated with natalizumab. These receptors all stem from a human donor with multiple sclerosis.

The chain employs TRBV6-1 and TRBJ2-2; TRBD2 agrees at 7 bases. The CDR3 is made up of 13 amino acids. The V and J ends lost 6 bases and 5 bases, in that order; junction bases with no gene match: 3. In germline, CDR1 is MNHNS, CDR2 SASEGT. The DNA of the CDR3 is TGTGCCAGCAGCCAGCGGGGAACCGGGGAGCTGTTTTTT. This translates into CASSQRGTGELFF.

The chain couples TRBV28 to TRBJ1-1; D uncertain. CDR1 is MDHEN, CDR2 SYDVKM, per germline. V lost 7 bases to trimming and J lost 1 base, with 16 bases between them. The CDR3 spans 15 residues. DNA of the CDR3: TGTGCCAGCACCGCTAACCGGGCCACGAACACTGAAGCTTTCTTT. Translating gives CASTANRATNTEAFF.

The CDR3 here is CASSPGGAYSGNTIYF. The CDR3 DNA reads as TGTGCCAGCAGCCCCGGGGGGGCTTACTCTGGAAACACCATATATTTT. The J gene is TRBJ1-3, the V gene TRBV28; D perhaps matches TRBD1 (6 bases). V was pared by 6 bases and J by 0 bases, with 15 bases between. The CDR3 contains 16 residues. Germline assignment: CDR1 MDHEN and CDR2 SYDVKM.

The chain has TRBV19 and TRBJ1-2, with TRBD1 matching 7 bases. V was pared by 5 bases and J by 10 bases, with 13 bases of the junction left unmatched. This CDR3 is built from 14 residues. Germline V gene lookup returns CDR1 LNHDA and CDR2 SQIVND (reference sequence). This chain's CDR3 is CASSFTDRASYYTF. The CDR3 DNA follows: TGTGCCAGTAGTTTCACCGACAGGGCGTCGTACTACACCTTC. Full variable domain (rest looked up from reference TRBV19 and TRBJ1-2): DGGITQSPKYLFRKEGQNVTLSCEQNLNHDAMYWYRQDPGQGLRLIYYSQIVNDFQKGDIAEGYSVSREKKESFPLTVTSAQKNPTAFYLCASSFTDRASYYTFGSGTRLTVV.

This chain connects TRBV29-1 to TRBJ2-7; 8 bases line up with TRBD1. The ends lost 0 bases at V and 3 bases at J; junction bases unmatched: 4. Germline V CDR1 and CDR2: SQVTM, ANQGSEA. This CDR3 is 14 amino acids long. CDR3 residues: CSVEDPGQGYEQYF. The CDR3 nucleotides read TGCAGCGTTGAAGATCCAGGACAGGGCTACGAGCAGTACTTC.

The rearrangement uses TRBV12-5 and TRBJ1-4; D gene ambiguous. The V and J ends lost 5 bases and 2 bases respectively, with 12 bases between them. This CDR3 has 15 residues. CDR1 LGHNT and CDR2 FRNRAP come from the germline V gene. This CDR3 is CASGPGLGTNEKLFF. The CDR3 nucleotides are TGTGCTAGTGGTCCGGGCCTGGGGACTAATGAAAAACTGTTTTTT.

The V gene is TRBV5-1, the J gene TRBJ1-1; D may be TRBD1 (6 bases). This CDR3 has 16 amino acids. V was pared by 7 bases and J by 1 base, with 20 bases between. Germline CDR1 and CDR2: SGHRS and YFSETQ. This chain's CDR3 is CASLLTPGVKNTEAFF. CDR3 nucleotides: TGCGCCAGCTTGCTCACCCCAGGGGTCAAGAACACTGAAGCTTTCTTT.

V gene TRBV7-8 combines with J gene TRBJ2-7; D tentatively fits TRBD1 or TRBD2 (5 bases each). V lost 2 bases and J lost 5, with 13 bases in between. This CDR3 comprises 14 residues. CDR1 is SGHVS and CDR2 is FQNEAQ in the germline V gene. The CDR3 here is CASSLNPGPHEQYF. CDR3 sequence (DNA): TGTGCCAGCAGCTTAAATCCGGGACCCCACGAGCAGTACTTC.

The DNA for the CDR3 is TGCGCCAGCAGCCAAGCCTTGGGGGTTTGGAGCTCCTACGAGCAGTACTTC. Translated, it gives CASSQALGVWSSYEQYF. The rearrangement links TRBV4-1 to TRBJ2-5; D could derive from TRBD1 or TRBD2 (5 bases each). Matching the DNA end better, TRBJ2-7 makes the J call doubtful. The CDR3 length is 17 residues. The germline V gene encodes CDR1 MGHRA and CDR2 YSYEKL.

V is TRBV11-1 and J is TRBJ2-5; the match to TRBD1 covers 8 bases. The junction had 16 bases not matched to a gene; V was cut back by 5 bases and J by 11 bases. The CDR3 runs to 15 residues. Germline CDR1 is SGHAT and CDR2 is FQDESV (reference sequence). Here the CDR3 reads CASSPGAGGAGEQYF. CDR3 bases: TGTGCCAGCAGCCCTGGGGCAGGGGGCGCGGGTGAGCAGTACTTC.

The V call is TRBV6-5, the J call TRBJ1-2; a possible D gene is TRBD1 (5 bases). Trimming left V 4 bases short and J 4 bases short, with 13 bases between. CDR1 and CDR2 from the germline V gene are MNHEY and SVGAGI. The CDR3 sequence is 14 residues long. The CDR3: CASSSGTLFYGYTF. In DNA, the CDR3 is TGTGCCAGCAGTTCCGGGACCCTCTTCTATGGCTACACCTTC.

The J gene is TRBJ2-1, the V gene TRBV19; 7 nucleotides match TRBD1. Germline V gives CDR1 LNHDA, CDR2 SQIVND (reference sequence). CDR3 size: 14 residues. V lost 7 bases, J lost 6 bases, and 9 bases stayed unmatched. The CDR3 sequence is CASTQGDHSNEQFF. In DNA, the CDR3 is TGTGCCAGTACCCAGGGGGACCATTCCAATGAGCAGTTCTTC.

V is TRBV6-5 and J is TRBJ2-1; no firm D call. Deletions cut 4 bases from V and 2 bases from J, with 9 bases between. This CDR3 is built from 14 residues. The germline CDR1 and CDR2 sequences are MNHEY and SVGAGI. CDR3 nucleotides: TGTGCCAGCAGTTTCGCAGTGGCCTACAATGAGCAGTTCTTC. Translation gives CASSFAVAYNEQFF.

The chain has TRBV5-1 and TRBJ2-2, with TRBD1 matching over 8 bases. Germline CDR1 reads SGHRS; CDR2 reads YFSETQ. V trimming: 4 bases; J trimming: 8 bases; junction bases outside the gene matches: 7. The CDR3 consists of 14 residues. CDR3 DNA sequence: TGCGCCAGCAGCCTGAGGACAGGGACGGGGGAGCTGTTTTTT. The encoded protein is CASSLRTGTGELFF.

V and J are TRBV5-1 and TRBJ1-5; weak D call: TRBD1 (5 bases). V lost 4 bases, J lost 5 bases, and 19 bases lay in between. The CDR3 covers 16 residues. In germline, CDR1 is SGHRS, CDR2 YFSETQ. CDR3 sequence: CASSPTSGEGYQPQHF. The CDR3 region has the DNA TGCGCCAGCAGCCCTACTTCGGGGGAGGGGTATCAGCCCCAGCATTTT.

The rearrangement links TRBV28 to TRBJ2-7, with 9 bases fitting TRBD1. The trim removed 2 bases at V and 3 bases at J, leaving 5 bases unmatched. The CDR3 is made up of 15 amino acids. Germline CDR1 MDHEN, CDR2 SYDVKM. The CDR3 reads CASSLGTGKIYEQYF. The DNA of the CDR3 is TGTGCCAGCAGTTTAGGGACAGGGAAGATCTACGAGCAGTACTTC.

The chain joins TRBV2 to TRBJ1-1; the D gene is possibly TRBD1 (5 bases). Between the trimmed V and J ends, which lost 1 base and 5 bases, there was a span of 11 bases. This CDR3 is built from 14 residues. In germline, CDR1 is SNHLY, CDR2 FYNNEI. CDR3: CASSEGQGNTEAFF. The CDR3 DNA reads as TGTGCCAGCAGTGAAGGGCAGGGCAATACTGAAGCTTTCTTT.

J is TRBJ2-4 and V is TRBV2, with D perhaps being TRBD1 or TRBD2 (6 bases each). In germline, CDR1 is SNHLY, CDR2 FYNNEI. This CDR3 has 20 residues. With 0 bases removed from V and 1 base from J, the gap between germline ends came to 22 bases. CDR3 sequence (DNA): TGTGCCAGCAGTGAAGCAACAGGGCGGCAAGGGAGGAACGCCAAAAACATTCAGTACTTC. Residues: CASSEATGRQGRNAKNIQYF.

The chain joins TRBV9 to TRBJ2-1, with TRBD2 identical over 8 bases. Per the germline V gene, CDR1 is SGDLS and CDR2 is YYNGEE. The CDR3 runs to 15 residues. Unmatched junction bases numbered 4, after V lost 0 bases and J lost 5 bases. Here the CDR3 reads CASSVDGGANNEQFF. Written as DNA, the CDR3 is TGTGCCAGCAGCGTAGACGGGGGGGCCAACAATGAGCAGTTCTTC.